This TCR beta chain was identified in a study of CD8 T cells in ankylosing spondylitis. Study-level findings and limits: A motif in TCR beta, a set of eight highly homologous variants, appeared characteristic of ankylosing spondylitis blood.

Using its own MiXCR run on the 5' RACE reads, TCRdb lists one record per CDR3 protein. The repertoire holds 200,000 to 250,000 distinct CDR3 sequences, with approximately 10% as singletons. On this clonotype: Its antigen is not identified.

The CDR3 is 21 residues long. The gene calls are TRBV21-1 and TRBJ2-2; the table's TRBD1 call for D was not verified on the DNA. TRBV21-1 is a listed pseudogene. Material for sequencing was blood, either unsorted or a sorted T cell fraction (not recorded which). The TCR sequence derives from a male donor with ankylosing spondylitis or in good health (not recorded which). CDR3 protein: CASSKGKFWAGRYSDTGELFF. CDR3 coding DNA: TGTGCCAGCAGCAAAGGAAAGTTTTGGGCAGGGCGCTATAGTGACACCGGGGAGCTGTTTTTT.